This T cell receptor beta chain derives from a study of T cells in Graves' hyperthyroidism and ophthalmopathy. The CDR3 is 16 amino acids. The germline gives CDR1 SGHDN, CDR2 FVKESK. V was clipped by 7 bases and J by 4 bases; unmatched bases: 13. Duration under 3 months, a NOSPECS grade of at least 4, and a Clinical Activity Score of at least 3 characterized the ophthalmopathy patients. Researchers took RNA transcripts and amplified the TCR beta CDR3 regions from them. Primed by the HTBI set, a first-round RT-PCR was run on the TCR CDR3. TCRdb used MiXCR to reprocess the multiplex PCR reads, holding one entry per CDR3 protein. The table lists hundreds of thousands of distinct CDR3 sequences, about 14% of them singletons. This clonotype was counted between two and nine times.

Specimen: blood. This receptor was identified in a woman aged 45 to 65 with Graves' ophthalmopathy. This chain connects TRBV14 to TRBJ2-1; 7 nucleotides match TRBD2. Written as DNA, the CDR3 is TGTGCCAGCAAAAAAGGGGCGGGACTACCTTACAATGAGCAGTTCTTC. Protein: CASKKGAGLPYNEQFF.